Each of the 8 T cell receptor beta chains below was sequenced from the same sample in a study of T cells in Graves' hyperthyroidism and ophthalmopathy. TCR beta CDR3 sequences were amplified from RNA transcripts. A first-round RT-PCR of the TCR CDR3 used the HTBI primer set. Via MiXCR, TCRdb re-called the multiplex PCR reads, giving one row per CDR3 protein. The table records around 600,000 distinct CDR3 sequences, roughly 15% of them present only once. Sequenced: blood. The receptor source for this set is a woman aged 50 to 60 with Graves' ophthalmopathy.

Many counts were recorded for this clonotype. The genes are TRBV28 and TRBJ1-1, with 11 positions matching TRBD1. V shed 10 bases, J shed 5 bases, and the junction held 9 bases outside the gene matches. The CDR3 has 14 amino acids. CDR1 and CDR2 from the germline V gene are MDHEN and SYDVKM. CDR3 nucleotides: TGTGCCACCAGGACAGGGGGCGTATATACTGAAGCTTTCTTT. Translating it yields CATRTGGVYTEAFF.

The chain links TRBV12-3 or TRBV12-4 to TRBJ1-1, with D unresolved. Trimming left V 1 base short and J 3 bases short, with 15 bases between. The CDR3 is 16 residues long. The CDR3 nucleotides read TGTGCCAGCAGTTTAGAGGGTGAGGCCCTGGACACTGAAGCTTTCTTT. Translating it yields CASSLEGEALDTEAFF.

This clonotype was counted a few times. The chain has TRBV5-1 and TRBJ2-7, with 8 bases aligning to TRBD1. Germline trimming cut 0 bases from V and 4 bases from J; bases unmatched to any gene: 6. The CDR3 consists of 15 residues. The germline V gene has CDR1 SGHRS and CDR2 YFSETQ. Here the CDR3 DNA reads TGCGCCAGCAGCTTGGAAACAGGGGGGACTTACGAGCAGTACTTC. It encodes CASSLETGGTYEQYF.

V is TRBV28 and J is TRBJ1-5; D gene unclear. V shed 6 bases and J shed 0 bases, with 12 bases lying between them. The CDR3 loop spans 15 amino acids. CDR1 is MDHEN and CDR2 is SYDVKM in the germline V gene. As DNA, the CDR3 is TGTGCCAGCAGCCGCCGGGATTATAGCAATCAGCCCCAGCATTTT. The encoded protein is CASSRRDYSNQPQHF. Looking up the rest from reference TRBV28 and TRBJ1-5 gives the full variable domain: DVKVTQSSRYLVKRTGEKVFLECVQDMDHENMFWYRQDPGLGLRLIYFSYDVKMKEKGDIPEGYSVSREKKERFSLILESASTNQTSMYLCASSRRDYSNQPQHFGDGTRLSIL.

This clonotype has a count of ten or more. The chain joins TRBV20-1 to TRBJ1-1; D is perhaps TRBD1 (6 bases). The ends were cut back, 4 bases at V and 1 base at J, with 13 bases in the middle. Germline V gene data show CDR1 as DFQATT and CDR2 as SNEGSKA (reference sequence). CDR3 size: 14 residues. The CDR3 protein is CSAKNRVTNTEAFF. DNA of the CDR3: TGCAGTGCTAAAAACAGGGTGACGAACACTGAAGCTTTCTTT.

Many counts were recorded for this clonotype. This sequence joins TRBV5-1 and TRBJ2-1; 7 bases agree with TRBD2. V lost 0 bases and J lost 5; bases outside the gene matches: 2. Germline loops: CDR1 SGHRS, CDR2 YFSETQ. The CDR3 covers 14 residues. Here the CDR3 DNA reads TGCGCCAGCAGCTTGGACCTAGCGGACAATGAGCAGTTCTTC. It is translated as CASSLDLADNEQFF. The complete variable domain, with remaining parts taken from reference TRBV5-1 and TRBJ2-1, reads KAGVTQTPRYLIKTRGQQVTLSCSPISGHRSVSWYQQTPGQGLQFLFEYFSETQRNKGNFPGRFSGRQFSNSRSEMNVSTLELGDSALYLCASSLDLADNEQFFGPGTRLTVL.

The sample holds many counts of this clonotype. The chain uses TRBV11-2 and TRBJ2-1; the match to TRBD2 covers 9 bases. The germline V gene has CDR1 SGHAT and CDR2 FQNNGV. The CDR3 runs to 14 residues. V lost 3 bases, J lost 7 bases, and 4 bases stayed unmatched. CDR3 amino acids: CASSLSGRRNEQFF. In DNA form, the CDR3 reads TGTGCCAGCAGCTTGAGCGGGAGGAGAAATGAGCAGTTCTTC.

This clonotype was recorded many times. J is TRBJ2-4 and V is TRBV5-1; 8 nucleotides agree with TRBD2. The germline gives CDR1 SGHRS, CDR2 YFSETQ. The V segment lost 4 bases and the J segment 5 bases; nucleotides outside the gene matches: 11. CDR3 length: 16 residues. In DNA, the CDR3 is TGCGCCAGCAGCCCTTTAGCGGGAACCGCCCAAAACATTCAGTACTTC. Translating gives CASSPLAGTAQNIQYF.